What follows is one T cell receptor (beta chain) and its context. This entry comes from a study of control samples from healthy donors and cancer patients. Per the germline V gene, CDR1 is SGHTS and CDR2 is YDEGEE. V was pared by 4 bases and J by 5 bases, with 11 bases of the junction left unmatched. The CDR3 length is 17 residues. The data were produced by immunoSEQ multiplex PCR, yet TCRdb's version contains in-frame clones alone and is incomplete. The sample consists of over 200,000 clones, over 70% of them appearing once. Sequenced material: PBMCs. This receptor was identified in a woman in her sixties with lung cancer. This sequence joins TRBV5-8 and TRBJ2-5, with 13 nucleotides matching TRBD2. The CDR3 nucleotides are TGTGCCAGCAGCCCGGGACTAGCGGGGACCACAACGGAGACCCAGTACTTC. It specifies CASSPGLAGTTTETQYF.